The 25 T cell receptor beta chains below come from one sample, sequenced in a study of cytomegalovirus exposure and HLA in healthy donors. In the PCR, 60 Vbeta and 13 Jbeta primers were used. Repertoires were generated with immunoSEQ multiplex PCR, while TCRdb's copy carries only in-frame clones and drops some. The sample contains approximately 150,000 clones, roughly 81% of which appear only once. The sequencing sample was made of PBMCs. These receptors were taken from a man aged 30-40 years in good health and CMV-seropositive.

CDR3 nucleotide sequence: TGTGCCAGCAGCTTAGTGTATCAAGAGACCCAGTACTTC. Protein: CASSLVYQETQYF. The J gene is TRBJ2-5, the V gene TRBV7-2; D ambiguous. Germline V gene lookup returns CDR1 SGHTA and CDR2 FQGNSA. V was cut by 1 base and J by 2 bases, with 5 bases left in between. The CDR3 loop spans 13 amino acids.

The gene calls are TRBV6-1 and TRBJ2-7; 7 bases are shared with TRBD1. J gave up 3 bases and V 6 bases, and 2 bases lay outside the gene matches. In germline, CDR1 is MNHNS, CDR2 SASEGT. This CDR3 region has 12 residues. This CDR3 is CASSRDSYEQYF. The CDR3, as DNA: TGTGCCAGCAGCCGGGACAGCTACGAGCAGTACTTC.

The V and J genes are TRBV5-1 and TRBJ2-3, with 9 bases fitting TRBD2. The CDR3 consists of 20 residues. CDR1 is SGHRS, CDR2 YFSETQ, per germline. Trimming took 1 base from V and 4 from J; bases not matched to a gene: 19. The CDR3 nucleotides are TGCGCCAGCAGCTTGCCCGGGGGCGCGAGAGCGGGAGGTTTGGCAGATACGCAGTATTTT. It is translated as CASSLPGGARAGGLADTQYF.

This chain connects TRBV7-6 to TRBJ2-1, with D perhaps matching TRBD1 (6 bases). Germline V gives CDR1 SGHVS, CDR2 FNYEAQ. Between the trimmed V and J ends, which lost 3 bases and 0 bases, there was a span of 9 bases. This CDR3 has 15 amino acids. The CDR3 is CASSLDSSSYNEQFF. Here the CDR3 DNA reads TGTGCCAGCAGCTTGGACAGCAGCTCCTACAATGAGCAGTTCTTC.

This chain joins TRBV9 and TRBJ2-1, with D possibly matching TRBD1 (5 bases). Germline V gene lookup returns CDR1 SGDLS and CDR2 YYNGEE. V lost 4 bases to trimming and J lost 11 bases, with 19 bases between them. This CDR3 contains 14 residues. CDR3 in amino acids: CASSPNQGAIKQFF. CDR3 in DNA: TGTGCCAGCAGCCCCAATCAAGGGGCTATTAAGCAGTTCTTC. Variable domain in full (rest from reference TRBV9 and TRBJ2-1): DSGVTQTPKHLITATGQRVTLRCSPRSGDLSVYWYQQSLDQGLQFLIQYYNGEERAKGNILERFSAQQFPDLHSELNLSSLELGDSALYFCASSPNQGAIKQFFGPGTRLTVL.

This chain uses TRBV18 with TRBJ2-4, with D perhaps matching TRBD2 (5 bases). The CDR3 sequence is 14 residues long. V lost 3 bases, J lost 7 bases, and 13 bases lay in between. Per germline, CDR1 KGHSH and CDR2 LQKENI. DNA of the CDR3: TGTGCCAGCTCACCTCAGGAGGTCCAGAACATTCAGTACTTC. It codes for CASSPQEVQNIQYF.

This clone was picked up a small number of times. This chain connects TRBV4-3 to TRBJ1-4; D might be TRBD1 (5 bases). Germline V gene data show CDR1 as LGHNA and CDR2 as YSLEER. V shed 1 base and J shed 6 bases, with 15 bases lying between them. The CDR3 contains 16 residues. This CDR3 reads CASSQGSGPGDEKLFF. CDR3 nucleotide sequence: TGCGCCAGCAGCCAAGGTTCGGGACCGGGGGATGAAAAACTGTTTTTT.

V is TRBV4-3 and J is TRBJ1-1; D may be TRBD1 (5 bases). Trimming took 3 bases from V and 1 from J, leaving 9 bases between them. The CDR3 is 14 residues long. Germline V gene data show CDR1 as LGHNA and CDR2 as YSLEER. This CDR3 reads CASSHSTENTEAFF. The CDR3 DNA sequence: TGCGCCAGCAGCCACTCGACAGAGAACACTGAAGCTTTCTTT.

This chain links TRBV6-5 with TRBJ1-5; TRBD1 matches at 7 bases. The CDR3 is 14 residues long. J gave up 4 bases and V 7 bases, and 7 bases lay outside the gene matches. Germline V gene sequence: CDR1 MNHEY, CDR2 SVGAGI. This CDR3 is CASTRQGGNQPQHF. CDR3 DNA: TGTGCCAGCACCCGACAGGGTGGAAATCAGCCCCAGCATTTT.

The J gene is TRBJ1-2, the V gene TRBV4-3, with D maybe TRBD1 (5 bases). V was clipped by 4 bases and J by 3 bases, with 21 bases between them. The germline gives CDR1 LGHNA, CDR2 YSLEER. This CDR3 comprises 17 residues. The CDR3 spells CASSRGGAAIFDYGYTF. In nucleotides, the CDR3 is TGCGCCAGCAGCCGGGGAGGGGCCGCTATTTTCGACTATGGCTACACCTTC.

The V call is TRBV29-1, the J call TRBJ1-2; TRBD1 might be the D (6 bases). Deletions cut 2 bases from V and 2 bases from J, with 18 bases between. The CDR3 loop spans 16 amino acids. Germline V CDR1 and CDR2: SQVTM, ANQGSEA. CDR3 sequence (DNA): TGCAGCGTTGAAACCTTTACCAGGGGCGACAACTATGGCTACACCTTC. Protein: CSVETFTRGDNYGYTF.

This chain links TRBV29-1 with TRBJ1-2; D is possibly TRBD1 (5 bases). Germline V gene data show CDR1 as SQVTM and CDR2 as ANQGSEA. The CDR3 runs to 14 residues. Trimming removed 7 bases at V and 1 base at J, with 16 bases between. This CDR3 is CSAGPTDYNYGYTF. The CDR3, as DNA: TGCAGCGCCGGACCGACAGATTATAACTATGGCTACACCTTC.

The V gene is TRBV6-5, the J gene TRBJ2-5, with D maybe TRBD1 (6 bases). Trimming shortened V by 6 bases and J by 4 bases, and 9 bases separated the two germline ends. The CDR3 has 12 residues. The germline CDR1 and CDR2 sequences are MNHEY and SVGAGI. In DNA form, the CDR3 reads TGTGCCAGCAGACAGGGCTTAGAGACCCAGTACTTC. It translates to CASRQGLETQYF.

The chain joins TRBV5-8 to TRBJ2-6; D unclear. Germline CDR1 is SGHTS and CDR2 is YDEGEE. Trimming cost V 3 bases and J 0 bases, with 10 bases left between them. The CDR3 totals 16 residues. CDR3 sequence: CASSSGFSSGANVLTF. CDR3 in DNA: TGTGCCAGCAGCTCCGGGTTTAGCTCTGGGGCCAACGTCCTGACTTTC.

This clone was seen a few times. J is TRBJ1-1 and V is TRBV9; possibly TRBD1 for D (5 bases). The germline CDR1 and CDR2 sequences are SGDLS and YYNGEE. The CDR3 spans 15 residues. V was cut by 0 bases and J by 4 bases, with 13 bases left in between. CDR3 in DNA: TGTGCCAGCAGCGTAGGGAGGGATAGGGGCACTGAAGCTTTCTTT. Translating it yields CASSVGRDRGTEAFF.

This sequence joins TRBV6-6 and TRBJ1-5, with no clear D. V was clipped by 7 bases and J by 3 bases, with 10 bases between them. The CDR3 sequence is 13 residues long. Germline-derived CDR1 and CDR2 are MNHNY and SVGAGI (reference sequence). In DNA form, the CDR3 reads TGTGCCAGCACCCCAGGCTACAATCAGCCCCAGCATTTT. It yields the protein CASTPGYNQPQHF.

The V call is TRBV9, the J call TRBJ2-2, with TRBD1 identical over 8 bases. The CDR3 covers 16 residues. After removal of 0 bases from V and 4 bases from J, the junction contained 5 bases not matched to a gene. CDR1 and CDR2 (germline): SGDLS, YYNGEE. DNA for the CDR3: TGTGCCAGCAGCGTAGTATCCGGGACAGGCACCGGGGAGCTGTTTTTT. Translated: CASSVVSGTGTGELFF.

This chain links TRBV11-2 with TRBJ2-2; D is undetermined. Germline V gives CDR1 SGHAT, CDR2 FQNNGV. The CDR3 consists of 15 residues. V was trimmed by 2 bases and J by 3 bases, leaving 10 bases between them. Here the CDR3 reads CASSLLNGYTGELFF. The CDR3 region has the DNA TGTGCCAGCAGCTTACTAAACGGGTACACCGGGGAGCTGTTTTTT.

The chain has TRBV2 and TRBJ2-2, with D possibly matching TRBD2 (6 bases). V lost 6 bases and J 4 bases, leaving 12 bases between the germline ends. Germline values: CDR1 SNHLY, CDR2 FYNNEI. The CDR3 contains 14 residues. The CDR3: CASRLTSSTGELFF. The CDR3 DNA sequence: TGTGCCAGCAGACTGACTAGTTCCACCGGGGAGCTGTTTTTT.

The CDR3 DNA sequence: TGCGCCAGCAGCTTGTGGGTAGGCGGGGCCCCCTACAATGAGCAGTTCTTC. It yields the protein CASSLWVGGAPYNEQFF. The V call is TRBV5-1, the J call TRBJ2-1; possibly TRBD2 for D (6 bases). The V end lost 1 base, the J end lost 2 bases, and 16 bases lay between the germline ends. Looked up from germline, CDR1 is SGHRS and CDR2 is YFSETQ. The CDR3 runs 17 residues.

The CDR3 DNA sequence: TGTGCCAGCAGCCCGGGACAGGGGGAGGACATTCAGTACTTC. This gives the protein CASSPGQGEDIQYF. The gene calls are TRBV11-3 and TRBJ2-4; 11 bases align to TRBD1. The CDR3 loop spans 14 amino acids. The germline CDR1 and CDR2 sequences are SGHNT and YENEEA. V lost 5 bases and J lost 8; bases outside the gene matches: 5.

This chain links TRBV7-9 with TRBJ2-7, with 10 bases fitting TRBD1. V trimming: 4 bases; J trimming: 6 bases; junction bases outside the gene matches: 9. Per germline, CDR1 SEHNR and CDR2 FQNEAQ (reference sequence). There are 15 residues in the CDR3. The CDR3 is CASSYGTGAKGEQYV. CDR3 bases: TGTGCCAGCAGCTACGGGACAGGGGCGAAAGGCGAGCAGTACGTC.

V is TRBV27 and J is TRBJ2-5; D is possibly TRBD2 (6 bases). The CDR3 covers 11 residues. V was pared by 8 bases and J by 5 bases, with 9 bases between. CDR1 is MNHEY, CDR2 SMNVEV, per germline (reference sequence). In DNA, the CDR3 is TGTGCCAGCGGGGCGGGGGAGACCCAGTACTTC. It translates to CASGAGETQYF.

The chain joins TRBV7-6 to TRBJ1-1, with no clear D. Germline V gene sequence: CDR1 SGHVS, CDR2 FNYEAQ. The V end was cut by 1 base, the J end by 1 base, with 4 bases between. The CDR3 sequence is 13 residues long. The CDR3 sequence is CASSLGRNTEAFF. CDR3 nucleotide sequence: TGTGCCAGCAGCTTAGGCAGGAACACTGAAGCTTTCTTT.

The rearrangement joins TRBV5-1 to TRBJ2-1; 7 nucleotides align to TRBD2. The V gene's germline CDR1 is SGHRS and CDR2 YFSETQ. V shed 1 base, J shed 1 base, and the junction held 5 bases outside the gene matches. The CDR3 is 16 residues long. CDR3 loop: CASSLYAGVSYNEQFF. CDR3 DNA: TGCGCCAGCAGCTTGTACGCGGGAGTTTCCTACAATGAGCAGTTCTTC.